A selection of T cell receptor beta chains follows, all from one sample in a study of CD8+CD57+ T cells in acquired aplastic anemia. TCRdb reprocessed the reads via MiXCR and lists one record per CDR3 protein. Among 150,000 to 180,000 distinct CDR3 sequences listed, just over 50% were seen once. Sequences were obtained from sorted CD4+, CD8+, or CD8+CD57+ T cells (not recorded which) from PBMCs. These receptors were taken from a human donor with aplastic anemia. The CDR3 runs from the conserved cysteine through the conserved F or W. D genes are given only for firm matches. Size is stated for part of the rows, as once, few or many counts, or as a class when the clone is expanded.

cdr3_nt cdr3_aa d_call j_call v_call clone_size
TGTGCCACCAGTGGGACCGGGACGGGGCTCCGCAATGAGCAGTTCTTC CATSGTGTGLRNEQFF NA TRBJ2-1 TRBV10-3 NA
TGTGCCAGCAGCCAAACCAGGGCTAACCAAGAGACCCAGTACTTC CASSQTRANQETQYF NA TRBJ2-5 TRBV6-2/TRBV6-3 few
TGCAGTGCTAGGGACATGTCCTACGAGCAGTACTTC CSARDMSYEQYF NA TRBJ2-7 TRBV20-1 NA
TGTGCCAGCAGAACGTTGACAGCGGGGGGTGGCGGGGAGCTGTTTTTT CASRTLTAGGGGELFF TRBD2 TRBJ2-2 TRBV7-6 many
TGTGCCAGCGCCGGGGAGACCCAGTACTTC CASAGETQYF NA TRBJ2-5 TRBV6-5 many
TGCGCCAGCAGTTGGGGTGGCAATGAGCAGTTCTTC CASSWGGNEQFF NA TRBJ2-1 TRBV5-1 many
TGCAGCGTTGAGAGATTAGCGGGAGAAGCGTACGAGCAGTACTTC CSVERLAGEAYEQYF TRBD2 TRBJ2-7 TRBV29-1 NA
TGCAGTGTTGATCGGACAGGGGGGGACTACGAGCAGTACTTC CSVDRTGGDYEQYF TRBD1 TRBJ2-7 TRBV20-1 once
TGTGCCAGCAGCGCCTGGGACCAGGCGGTCGGGGAGCTGTTTTTT CASSAWDQAVGELFF NA TRBJ2-2 TRBV9 many
TGTGCCAGCAGCTCTACAGGGGTGACTGAAGCTTTCTTT CASSSTGVTEAFF TRBD1 TRBJ1-1 TRBV7-9 NA
TGTGCCAGCAGTTTAAGGGTCAGGGGGAACTATGGCTACACCTTC CASSLRVRGNYGYTF TRBD1 TRBJ1-2 TRBV12-3/TRBV12-4 NA
TGTGCCACCAGTGACACTAGCGGTTTATACAATGAGCAGTTCTTC CATSDTSGLYNEQFF TRBD2 TRBJ2-1 TRBV24-1 NA
TGTGCCAGCAGTGACGGAAACACCATATATTTT CASSDGNTIYF NA TRBJ1-3 TRBV2 NA
TGTGCCAGTAGCCCTCTGGCGGAAAATGAAAAACTGTTTTTT CASSPLAENEKLFF NA TRBJ1-4 TRBV19 many
TGTGCCACCAGTGATCGGGGATATTCAAATGAAAAACTGTTTTTT CATSDRGYSNEKLFF NA TRBJ1-4 TRBV24-1 NA
TGTGCCATCAGTAGGGGGACATCCAACACTGAAGCTTTCTTT CAISRGTSNTEAFF NA TRBJ1-1 TRBV10-3 NA
TGTGCCAGCAGGGAGCGGGGGACAGATACGCAGTATTTT CASRERGTDTQYF TRBD2 TRBJ2-3 TRBV10-3 NA
TGTGCCAGCACCCCACTCAAGAACACCGGGGAGCTGTTTTTT CASTPLKNTGELFF NA TRBJ2-2 TRBV12-3/TRBV12-4 many
TGTGCCAGTAGCCGGGACTTTTCTGAAGCTTTCTTT CASSRDFSEAFF NA TRBJ1-1 TRBV19 many
TGTGCCAGCAGCTTCACAGAAACCTACGAGCAGTACTTC CASSFTETYEQYF NA TRBJ2-7 TRBV7-9 NA
TGTGCCAGCAGCCGTAAAGGGACTAGCGGGAGTACCGAGCAGTACTTC CASSRKGTSGSTEQYF TRBD2 TRBJ2-7 TRBV6-1 NA
TGTGCCAGCAAACGGACTAGCGGGGGGGCCTCGGAGACCCAGTACTTC CASKRTSGGASETQYF TRBD2 TRBJ2-5 TRBV15 few
TGTGCCACCAGTGACCTTGCCGGGACAAACACAGATACGCAGTATTTT CATSDLAGTNTDTQYF NA TRBJ2-3 TRBV24-1 many
TGTGCCAGCAGCCCCTGGCAGGGGGACACCGGGGAGCTGTTTTTT CASSPWQGDTGELFF TRBD1 TRBJ2-2 TRBV7-3 NA
TGCGCCAGCAGCCTCCCGGAGATGATAGTGACTAATGAAAAACTGTTTTTT CASSLPEMIVTNEKLFF NA TRBJ1-4 TRBV5-1 many
TGTGCCACCAGTGATAGGGGGGCCTGGGTAGATACGCAGTATTTT CATSDRGAWVDTQYF NA TRBJ2-3 TRBV2 NA
TGTGCCAGCAGCCGGGGACAGGGTGAGAGTCAAGAGACCCAGTACTTC CASSRGQGESQETQYF TRBD1 TRBJ2-5 TRBV3-1 many
TGTGCCACCGCCTCTTTCGGGGGTGACACTGAAGCTTTCTTT CATASFGGDTEAFF NA TRBJ1-1 TRBV10-3 NA
TGTGCCATCAGTGGGGGCCAGGACAGACCCATGAACACTGAAGCTTTCTTT CAISGGQDRPMNTEAFF NA TRBJ1-1 TRBV10-3 NA
TGTGCCTCTCGGGCAGATAGCAATCAGCCCCAGCATTTT CASRADSNQPQHF NA TRBJ1-5 TRBV24-1 few
NA CASILEGSETQYF NA TRBJ2-5 TRBV2 NA
TGTGCCACCAGTGGCCTAAGAGGTCCTAGCAATCAGCCCCAGCATTTT CATSGLRGPSNQPQHF NA TRBJ1-5 TRBV24-1 many
TGTGCCAGCAGCCAAGTCCCAGACAGTCATGGCTGCACCTTC CASSQVPDSHGCTF NA TRBJ1-2 TRBV4-2 once
TGTGCCAGCCCAGGCGAGCCGGGGGACCAAGAGACCCAGTACTTC CASPGEPGDQETQYF NA TRBJ2-5 TRBV6-1 many
TGTGCCAGCAGCCATAACACAGGGACCGGGGAGCTGTTTTTT CASSHNTGTGELFF NA TRBJ2-2 TRBV3-1 NA
TGTGCCAGCACCAACAGGGGTGTGTACTATGGCTACACCTTC CASTNRGVYYGYTF TRBD1 TRBJ1-2 TRBV6-5 many
TGTGCCAGCAGCTCAGGACAGTACTACGAGCAGTACTTC CASSSGQYYEQYF NA TRBJ2-7 TRBV7-2 few
TGTGCCAGCAGCCCCCGTTTGCTAGCGGGGGACAATGAGCAGTCCTTC CASSPRLLAGDNEQSF TRBD2 TRBJ2-1 TRBV11-2 NA
TGTGCCAGTAGTCAGTACGTGAACACCGGGGAGCTGTTTTTT CASSQYVNTGELFF NA TRBJ2-2 TRBV19 few
TGTGCCAGCAGGCCGACAGGGGAAAACGAGCAGTACTTC CASRPTGENEQYF TRBD1 TRBJ2-7 TRBV7-2 NA
TGTGCCAGCACCAGGACAGGGAGTCCCTACGAGCAGTACTTC CASTRTGSPYEQYF TRBD1 TRBJ2-7 TRBV5-5 many
TGTGCCAGCAGCCAGGGGACAGGGAAATTGGAGGGCTACACCTTC CASSQGTGKLEGYTF TRBD1 TRBJ1-2 TRBV5-4 NA
TGTGCCAGCAGCACCGCGCCTAGCGGGGGGTTGGATACGCAGTATTTT CASSTAPSGGLDTQYF TRBD2 TRBJ2-3 TRBV7-8 NA
TGTGCCACCAGCAGCAGCAGCCTGGGACACGTCTATGGCTACACCTTC CATSSSSLGHVYGYTF NA TRBJ1-2 TRBV15 NA
TGTGCCAGCAGTGATGCTCAGACCGGTTCTGGAAACACCATATATTTT CASSDAQTGSGNTIYF NA TRBJ1-3 TRBV6-1 NA
TGTGCCAGCAGCGAGGGAGGCTATGGCTACACCTTC CASSEGGYGYTF NA TRBJ1-2 TRBV25-1 NA
TGCAGTGCTCGACAGAACTATGGCTACACCTTC CSARQNYGYTF NA TRBJ1-2 TRBV20-1 NA
TGTGCCAGCAGCGAAGGACAGGGAAGGACCGGGGAGCTGTTTTTT CASSEGQGRTGELFF TRBD1 TRBJ2-2 TRBV7-9 many
TGCAGTGCCAGAGGATGGAGCTCACCCCTCCACTTT CSARGWSSPLHF NA TRBJ1-6 TRBV20-1 NA
TGTGCCAGTAGTATTGACAGCTACAATGAGCAGTTCTTC CASSIDSYNEQFF NA TRBJ2-1 TRBV19 many
TGCAGTGCTAGAGCCCCGGTGGGGAGCTCCTACAATGAGCAGTTCTTC CSARAPVGSSYNEQFF NA TRBJ2-1 TRBV20-1 many
TGTGCCAGCAGCCTGAGGACAGGGGGGTATTACAATGAGCAGTTCTTC CASSLRTGGYYNEQFF TRBD1 TRBJ2-1 TRBV11-2 NA
TGCGCCAGCAGCCAAGAGGGTATATCCCTCAATCAGCCCCAGCATTTT CASSQEGISLNQPQHF NA TRBJ1-5 TRBV4-1 many
TGTGCCAGCAGCAGCGGGACTAGCCTGAGCACAGATACGCAGTATTTT CASSSGTSLSTDTQYF TRBD2 TRBJ2-3 TRBV11-1 NA
TGTGCCAGCAGCTTAGGACCGACAGGGAGAAATCAGCCCCAGCATTTT CASSLGPTGRNQPQHF TRBD1 TRBJ1-5 TRBV11-2 many